This T cell receptor beta chain was retrieved from a study of cytomegalovirus exposure and HLA in healthy donors. Study-level findings and limits: Most of the TCR beta V segments (in an earlier analysis) were productive either about 87% or about 30% of the time.

This clone appeared once. Its antigen is undetermined. The PCR made use of 60 Vbeta and 13 Jbeta primers. Some clones are missing from TCRdb's copy, which holds only in-frame ones; the method was immunoSEQ multiplex PCR. Of roughly 100,000 clones listed, over 55% are singletons. The sequenced material came from PBMCs. This TCR was recovered from a woman aged 18-29 years in good health and CMV-seropositive.

The CDR3 bases are TGTGCCAGCAGCCGGATACAGGGTAAAGCTTTCTTT. Its protein product is CASSRIQGKAFF. The V gene is TRBV14, the J gene TRBJ1-1; the D gene is possibly TRBD1 (6 bases). The CDR3 has 12 residues. The V gene lost 4 bases and the J gene lost 9 bases, with 12 bases spanning the gap. CDR1 is SGHDN, CDR2 FVKESK, per germline. Full variable domain (remainder filled in from reference TRBV14 and TRBJ1-1): EAGVTQFPSHSVIEKGQTVTLRCDPISGHDNLYWYRRVMGKEIKFLLHFVKESKQDESGMPNNRFLAERTGGTYSTLKVQPAELEDSGVYFCASSRIQGKAFFGQGTRLTVV.